This TCR beta chain was identified in a study of lymphopenia after photon versus proton radiotherapy. Study-level points and caveats: Photon-treated patients lost naive T cells and TCR diversity; proton-treated stayed stable. Oligoclonal CD8+ Temra expansion after nadir drove photon patients' diversity drop.

Germline CDR1 and CDR2: MNHEY and SVGAGI. CDR3 length equals 16 residues. V lost 1 base to trimming and J lost 0 bases, with 10 bases between them. Remarks on this clone: What it binds is not known.

The repertoire was sequenced with immunoSEQ multiplex PCR; TCRdb's copy has only in-frame clones and lacks some. In the table there are some 27,000 clones, around nine tenths of which are singletons. This receptor was identified in a woman aged 60-75 years with cholangiocarcinoma. Some clones in this sample may be carry-over from other donors' samples. This sample comprised peripheral blood, obtained from a patient treated with proton-based radiotherapy. The V call is TRBV6-5, the J call TRBJ2-1, with D perhaps TRBD2 (6 bases). The CDR3 region has the DNA TGTGCCAGCAGTTACTTAGGGAGGAGCTCCTACAATGAGCAGTTCTTC. Amino acid sequence: CASSYLGRSSYNEQFF.